This T cell receptor beta chain was documented in a study of shared clonotypes between healthy human individuals. Study information: Those who served as donors were a couple of women and three men between the ages of 18 and 49.

Worth noting for this clone: The antigen is undetermined. The sample carries other DNA sequences with the same CDR3.

Germline trimming cut 3 bases from V and 5 bases from J; bases unmatched to any gene: 6. CDR3 size: 14 residues. The germline gives CDR1 SNHLY, CDR2 FYNNEI. The assay was immunoSEQ multiplex PCR, and TCRdb's table has in-frame clones only and misses some. The sample holds a few hundred thousand clones, around four fifths seen once. Points from the study as a whole: Clonotypes that were shared across a handful of donors made up around 5% of naive CD4 clonotypes.

Sequenced: memory CD4+ T cells sorted from blood. The subset is: CD45RA-negative fraction. The V call is TRBV2, the J call TRBJ2-5; 7 nucleotides match TRBD1. The sequence was collected from a young man in good health. The CDR3 loop reads CASSEGTVGETQYF. The CDR3 nucleotides read TGTGCCAGCAGTGAGGGGACAGTGGGGGAGACCCAGTACTTC.